This T cell receptor beta chain derives from a study of blood T cell repertoires in COVID-19. Study context: Samples representing acute and convalescent COVID-19 were sourced from the United States, Italy and Spain. PBMCs, B-cell-depleted T cells, or T cells provided the cDNA or gDNA that made up the material.

The CDR3 extends over 11 amino acids. Germline V gene data show CDR1 as SNHLY and CDR2 as FYNNEI. Trimming took 5 bases from V and 5 from J, leaving 4 bases between them. In the source study's methods: It was from reference gene primer amplification that nucleated cell counts were estimated. Some clones are missing from TCRdb's copy, which holds only in-frame ones; the method was immunoSEQ multiplex PCR. V and J calls plus clone size are reproduced from that table; the DNA served to infer D and trimming. The sample has around 98,000 clones; roughly 84% are singletons. This TCR came from a woman aged 60-75 years with acute or convalescent COVID-19. The material sequenced was peripheral blood. The chain employs TRBV2 and TRBJ1-5; D remains ambiguous. This CDR3 reads CASSRDQPQHF. DNA for the CDR3: TGTGCCAGCAGTAGAGATCAGCCCCAGCATTTT.